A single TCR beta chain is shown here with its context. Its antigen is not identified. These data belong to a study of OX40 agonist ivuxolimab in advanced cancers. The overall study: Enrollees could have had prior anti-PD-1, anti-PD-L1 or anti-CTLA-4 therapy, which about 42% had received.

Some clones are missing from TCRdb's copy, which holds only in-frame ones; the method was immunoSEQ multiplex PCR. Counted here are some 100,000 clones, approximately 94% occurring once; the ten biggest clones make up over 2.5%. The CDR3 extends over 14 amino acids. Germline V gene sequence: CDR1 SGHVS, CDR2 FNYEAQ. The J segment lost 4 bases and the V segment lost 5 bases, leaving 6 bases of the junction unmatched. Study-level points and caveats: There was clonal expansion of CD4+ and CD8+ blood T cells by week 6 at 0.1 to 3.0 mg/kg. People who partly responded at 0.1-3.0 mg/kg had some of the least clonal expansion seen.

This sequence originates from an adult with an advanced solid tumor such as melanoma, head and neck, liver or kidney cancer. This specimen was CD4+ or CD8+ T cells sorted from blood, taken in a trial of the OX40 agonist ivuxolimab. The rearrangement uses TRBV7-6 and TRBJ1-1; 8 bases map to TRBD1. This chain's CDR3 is CASSTTGGATEAFF. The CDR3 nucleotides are TGTGCCAGCAGCACAACAGGGGGGGCCACTGAAGCTTTCTTT.